A selection of T cell receptor beta chains follows, all from one sample in a study of blood T cell repertoires in COVID-19. Measured with immunoSEQ multiplex PCR; TCRdb has only the in-frame clones, and not every one. The data hold tens of thousands of clones, with 80% observed a single time. Material for sequencing was peripheral blood. The origin of the receptors is a man aged 30 to 45 with COVID-19, enrolled during active disease. CDR3s include the opening cysteine and the closing phenylalanine or tryptophan. Each record gives: J gene, clone size, D gene, V gene, CDR3 DNA, CDR3 protein. A D gene is named only where the DNA matches it firmly. Clone size is not always given. Where it is, it says once, few, many or a class for expanded clones.

>TRBJ1-2|-|TRBD1|TRBV7-9
TGTGCCAGCAGGGAGACAGGGTATAGCGGCTACACCTTC
CASRETGYSGYTF
>TRBJ1-3|-|-|TRBV29-1
TGCAGCGTTGAAGATCTCCGGGACAAGCCTGGAAACACCATATATTTT
CSVEDLRDKPGNTIYF
>TRBJ2-7|-|TRBD2|TRBV4-1
TGCGCCAGCAGCCCAGGGACTAGCGGACTCTACGAGCAGTACTTC
CASSPGTSGLYEQYF
>TRBJ1-1|-|-|TRBV12-5
TGTGCTAGTGGTTTATCAACAGGGAACACTGAAGCTTTCTTT
CASGLSTGNTEAFF
>TRBJ1-1|-|TRBD1|TRBV19
TGTGCCAGTAATTCAGGGGGCGCGGTGGGGAACACTGAAGCTTTCTTT
CASNSGGAVGNTEAFF
>TRBJ1-2|medium-sized|-|TRBV21-1
TGTGCCAGCAGCAAGGTCAACAAAGCTAACTATGGCTACACCTTC
CASSKVNKANYGYTF
>TRBJ2-5|-|-|TRBV7-7
TGTGCCAGCAGCTCCACTCCCGGGGAGACCCAGTACTTC
CASSSTPGETQYF
>TRBJ1-6|once|TRBD1|TRBV2
TGTGCCAGCAGTGAAGAGGGACAGGGGAATTCACCCCTCCACTTT
CASSEEGQGNSPLHF
>TRBJ1-5|-|-|TRBV24-1
TGTGCCACCAGTGACTCTGACAGGTGGGGGCAGCCCCAGCATTTT
CATSDSDRWGQPQHF
>TRBJ1-2|few|-|TRBV7-2
TGTGCCAGCAGCTTCGGGACTGAGTATGGCTACACCTTC
CASSFGTEYGYTF
>TRBJ1-1|-|-|TRBV3-1/TRBV3-2
TGTGCCAGCAGCCGCCGGTCACAGGGTACTGAAGCTTTCTTT
CASSRRSQGTEAFF
>TRBJ1-6|once|TRBD1|TRBV7-9
TGTGCCAGCAGCTTACCTCTTCCGCCGGGACAGTATAATTCACCCCTCCACTTT
CASSLPLPPGQYNSPLHF
>TRBJ1-6|-|-|TRBV12-3/TRBV12-4
TGTGCCAGCAGGGGTGGAGGGGTTTCACCCCTCCACTTT
CASRGGGVSPLHF
>TRBJ1-3|-|TRBD1|TRBV29-1
TGCAGCGCCCGACTGACAGGGTCCGGAAACACCATATATTTT
CSARLTGSGNTIYF
>TRBJ2-1|-|TRBD2|TRBV6-4
TGTGCCAGCAGTGAAAGGACGGGAGGTCACAATGAGCAGTTCTTC
CASSERTGGHNEQFF
>TRBJ1-6|-|TRBD1|TRBV5-5
TGTGCCAGCAGCTCGGACAGGGTTACCACACCCCTCCACTTT
CASSSDRVTTPLHF
>TRBJ2-5|-|-|TRBV9
TGTGCCAGCAGCGTAGCTTTGGGGCTCGGTGAGGAGACCCAGTACTTC
CASSVALGLGEETQYF
>TRBJ2-7|-|TRBD1|TRBV6-2/TRBV6-3
TGTGCCAGCAGTTACCTCAACCCGGGACAGGGGGGGGAGCAGTACTTC
CASSYLNPGQGGEQYF
>TRBJ2-7|-|-|TRBV7-9
TGTGCCAGCAGCCCCCCCGTGAAGCTGAGCTCCTACGAGCAGTACTTC
CASSPPVKLSSYEQYF
>TRBJ1-1|-|TRBD1|TRBV28
TGTGCCAGCAGGGGCCGGGACAGGGGGCGCCCCACTGAAGCTTTCTTT
CASRGRDRGRPTEAFF
>TRBJ2-1|-|TRBD2|TRBV18
TGTGCCAGCTCACCCCGGACTAGGAGAGACAATGAGCAGTTCTTC
CASSPRTRRDNEQFF
>TRBJ2-1|-|TRBD2|TRBV5-6
TGTGCCAGCAGCTTGGCACTAGCGGGAGGGCCCATGGCCAATGAGCAGTTCTTC
CASSLALAGGPMANEQFF
>TRBJ2-1|-|TRBD2|TRBV6-5
TGTGCCAGCAGTTCCGGGTCCGGGCGGGAGCACAATGAGCAGTTCTTC
CASSSGSGREHNEQFF
>TRBJ1-5|-|TRBD1|TRBV12-3/TRBV12-4
TGTGCCAGCGAGGGGGCTAATCAGCCCCAGCATTTT
CASEGANQPQHF
>TRBJ2-4|-|-|TRBV15
TGTGCCACCAGCAGAGTACCCCGCGGAAACATTCAGTACTTC
CATSRVPRGNIQYF
>TRBJ2-7|-|-|TRBV4-1
TGCGCCAGCAGCCCAGGATTGGTCAGGTCCGGGGTAAGCTACGAGCAGTACTTC
CASSPGLVRSGVSYEQYF
>TRBJ2-7|-|-|TRBV6-6
TGTGCCAGCAGTTACTCCACAGGGATTGGATCCTACGAGCAGTACTTC
CASSYSTGIGSYEQYF
>TRBJ2-7|-|-|TRBV10-1
TGCGCCAGCAGTGAGTCCTTAAATTCCTACGAGCAGTACTTC
CASSESLNSYEQYF
>TRBJ1-6|few|-|TRBV5-4
TGTGCCAGCAGCTTGATGGGCACTAATTCACCCCTCCACTTT
CASSLMGTNSPLHF
>TRBJ1-1|-|-|TRBV24-1
TGTGCCACCAGTACAGGCACTGAAGCTTTCTTT
CATSTGTEAFF
>TRBJ1-3|-|-|TRBV5-6
TGTGCCAGCAGCTTGATTGGATTGGGACAAAGCTCTGGAAACACCATATATTTT
CASSLIGLGQSSGNTIYF
>TRBJ2-7|-|TRBD2|TRBV28
TGTGCCAGCAGAATAGCGGGGATCTCCTACGAGCAGTACTTC
CASRIAGISYEQYF
>TRBJ1-5|-|-|TRBV6-6
TGTGCCAGCAGTACCAGGGACAATCAGCCCCAGCATTTT
CASSTRDNQPQHF
>TRBJ2-1|-|TRBD2|TRBV6-5
TGTGCCAGCAGTCCGAGCGGGAGAAGTGACAATGAGCAGTTCTTC
CASSPSGRSDNEQFF
>TRBJ2-7|-|TRBD2|TRBV10-3
TGTGCCATCAGTGGGGGTGGGACTAGCGGGAGTTCCAGGAGCTCCTACGAGCAGTACTTC
CAISGGGTSGSSRSSYEQYF
>TRBJ1-6|-|TRBD1|TRBV29-1
TGCAGCGGAAAGGACAGGGCTGATTCACCCCTCCACTTT
CSGKDRADSPLHF
>TRBJ2-7|-|TRBD1|TRBV5-6
TGTGCCAGCAGCAGTGACCGGGACAGGGTCACCTACGAGCAGTACTTC
CASSSDRDRVTYEQYF
>TRBJ2-3|-|TRBD2|TRBV7-2
TGTGCCAGCAGTCCTACCCCGGGACTAGCGGGGGCAGATACGCAGTATTTT
CASSPTPGLAGADTQYF
>TRBJ2-1|-|TRBD2|TRBV7-3
TGTGCCAGCAGCTTAACGGGACTAGCCGTCGATGAGCAGTTCTTC
CASSLTGLAVDEQFF
>TRBJ1-6|-|TRBD1|TRBV7-3
TGTGCCAGCAGCCTACGACAGGGAGCCTCACCCCTCCACTTT
CASSLRQGASPLHF
>TRBJ2-1|-|-|TRBV6-5
TGTGCCAGCAGTTACGGTAGGGGTGGACATGAGCAGTTCTTC
CASSYGRGGHEQFF
>TRBJ1-2|-|TRBD1|TRBV25-1
TGTGCCAGCAGTGAAAACAGGGGGCGTACTGGTCATGGCTACACCTTC
CASSENRGRTGHGYTF
>TRBJ2-2|-|TRBD2|TRBV28
TGTGCCAGCAGTTTCTGGGGGAGGGCCTCGGGGGAGCTGTTTTTT
CASSFWGRASGELFF
>TRBJ2-5|-|TRBD2|TRBV6-5
TGTGCCAGCTATAGCGGGACCCACCAAGAGACCCAGTACTTC
CASYSGTHQETQYF